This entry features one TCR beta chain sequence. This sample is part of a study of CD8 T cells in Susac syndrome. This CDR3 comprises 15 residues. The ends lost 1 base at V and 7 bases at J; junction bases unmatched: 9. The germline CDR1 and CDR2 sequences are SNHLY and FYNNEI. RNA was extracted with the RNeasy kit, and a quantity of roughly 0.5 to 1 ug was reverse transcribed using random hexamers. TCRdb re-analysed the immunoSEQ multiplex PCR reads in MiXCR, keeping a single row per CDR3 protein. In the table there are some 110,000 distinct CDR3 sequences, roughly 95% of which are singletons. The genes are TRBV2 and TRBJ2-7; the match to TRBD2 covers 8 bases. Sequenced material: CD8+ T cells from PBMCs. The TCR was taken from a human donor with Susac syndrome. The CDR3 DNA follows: TGTGCCAGCAGTGAAGGCGCGTCTAGCGGGTTAGAGCAGTACTTC. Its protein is CASSEGASSGLEQYF.